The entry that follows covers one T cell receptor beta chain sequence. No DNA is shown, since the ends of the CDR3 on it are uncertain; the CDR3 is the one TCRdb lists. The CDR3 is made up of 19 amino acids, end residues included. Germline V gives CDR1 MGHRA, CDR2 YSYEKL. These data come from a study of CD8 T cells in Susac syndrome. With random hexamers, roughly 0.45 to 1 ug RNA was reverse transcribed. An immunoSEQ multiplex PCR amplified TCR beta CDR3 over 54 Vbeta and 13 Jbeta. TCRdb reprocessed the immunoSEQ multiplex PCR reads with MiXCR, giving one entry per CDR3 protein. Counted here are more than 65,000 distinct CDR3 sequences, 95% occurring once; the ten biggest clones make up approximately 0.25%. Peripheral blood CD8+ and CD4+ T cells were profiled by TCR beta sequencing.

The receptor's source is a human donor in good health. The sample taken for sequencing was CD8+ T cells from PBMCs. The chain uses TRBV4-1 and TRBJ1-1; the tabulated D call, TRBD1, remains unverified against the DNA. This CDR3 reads CASSHTPMDRGFLETEAFF.